The entry that follows covers one TCR beta chain sequence. This clonotype was seen repeatedly, ten times or more. This receptor's antigen is unknown. No much larger clone is present one base from it, and per-base qualities are unavailable. In the study, sorted CD4+ and CD8+ blood T cells from patients with severe aplastic anemia and from healthy subjects underwent deep sequencing of TCR repertoires. Ficoll-Paque density gradient centrifugation was used to isolate peripheral blood mononuclear cells. Before DNA was extracted, CD4+ and CD8+ T cells were sorted using either FACS or magnetic beads. Profiling of TCR beta VDJ combinations and CDR3 sequences used genomic DNA as the template. TCR repertoire sequencing was run on an Illumina HiSeq 2000. Regarding the original processing steps: TRBV/TRBJ rearrangement plots, CDR3 size and DJ length profiles, and Simpson's diversity index were used to evaluate the repertoires. Whichever DNA sequence was most abundant in the deep sequencing data was defined as the immunodominant clone. CDR3 amino acid sequences were checked for sharing between subjects and were compared against published repertoires and the VDJdb database. TCRdb reprocessing: public reads trimmed at Q25 with fastp, clones called with MiXCR, in-frame beta chains kept. Each CDR3 protein appears once, grouped with its most common genes and DNA. TCRdb's processing, not the authors' own work, is the source of the V and J calls. Across this sample there are 150,000 to 200,000 distinct CDR3 sequences, with roughly 63% seen only once. In total, the top ten clones hold roughly 44% of the sample.

CDR1 MDHEN and CDR2 SYDVKM were looked up in the germline V gene. V lost 2 bases and J lost 0 bases; the stretch between them is 8 bases long. Reading from cysteine to phenylalanine, the CDR3 counts 15 amino acids. Only the CDR3 DNA stays, 45 bases, in frame from base 1. The data belong to a study of CD8+CD57+ T cells in acquired aplastic anemia (dated by TCRdb to 2017 to 2018). For context, the study as a whole: A mean of approximately 3 ug of DNA, ranging from roughly 0.17 to 30 ug, was extracted from sorted CD4+ and CD8+ cells. Healthy donor samples averaged roughly 9.9 million reads for CD4+ and under 12 million for CD8+ cells.

Findings and caveats that apply to the study as a whole: Between patients and healthy controls, no significant difference in CD8+ Simpson's diversity was found (P=0.060). Although twenty-nine CD8+ CDR3 sequences were shared by patients and controls, these sequences appeared highly expressed in patients and within the immunodominant clones of patients.

The TCR sequence derives from a human donor in good health. The material sequenced was sorted CD4+, CD8+, or CD8+CD57+ T cells (not recorded which) from PBMCs. In this chain, TRBV28 is recombined with TRBJ2-1, with the D gene uncertain. The DNA reads TGTGCCAGCAGTTTAACGGATAGCTCCTACAATGAGCAGTTCTTC. The resulting protein is CASSLTDSSYNEQFF.